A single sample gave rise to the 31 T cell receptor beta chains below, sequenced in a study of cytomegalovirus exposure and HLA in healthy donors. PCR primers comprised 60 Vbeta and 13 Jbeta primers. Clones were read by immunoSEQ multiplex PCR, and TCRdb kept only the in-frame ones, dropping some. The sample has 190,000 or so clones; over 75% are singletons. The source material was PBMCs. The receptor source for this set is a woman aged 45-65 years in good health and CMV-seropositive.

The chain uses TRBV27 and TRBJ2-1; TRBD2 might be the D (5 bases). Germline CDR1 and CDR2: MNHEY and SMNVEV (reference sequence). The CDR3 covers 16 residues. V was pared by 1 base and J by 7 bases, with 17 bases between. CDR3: CASSLYGSPGLNEQFF. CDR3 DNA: TGTGCCAGCAGTTTATACGGGTCTCCGGGGTTGAATGAGCAGTTCTTC.

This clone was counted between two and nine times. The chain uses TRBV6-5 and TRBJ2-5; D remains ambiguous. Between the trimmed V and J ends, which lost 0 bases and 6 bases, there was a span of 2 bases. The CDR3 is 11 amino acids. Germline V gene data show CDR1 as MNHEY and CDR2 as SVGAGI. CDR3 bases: TGTGCCAGCAGTTACTCTAAGACCCAGTACTTC. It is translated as CASSYSKTQYF.

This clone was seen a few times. Here the CDR3 DNA reads TGTGCCAGCAGTGATGGGACGGGGGACACTGAAGCTTTCTTT. Protein: CASSDGTGDTEAFF. The chain has TRBV2 and TRBJ1-1; D might be TRBD1 (5 bases). Per germline, CDR1 SNHLY and CDR2 FYNNEI. The CDR3 loop spans 14 amino acids. V was pared by 3 bases and J by 3 bases, with 11 bases between.

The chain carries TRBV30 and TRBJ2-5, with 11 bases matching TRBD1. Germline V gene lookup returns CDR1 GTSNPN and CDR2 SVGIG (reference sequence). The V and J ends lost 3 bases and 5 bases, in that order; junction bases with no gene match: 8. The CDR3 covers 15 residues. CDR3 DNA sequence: TGTGCCTGGAGCGCAGGACAGGGGGCCGATGAGACCCAGTACTTC. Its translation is CAWSAGQGADETQYF.

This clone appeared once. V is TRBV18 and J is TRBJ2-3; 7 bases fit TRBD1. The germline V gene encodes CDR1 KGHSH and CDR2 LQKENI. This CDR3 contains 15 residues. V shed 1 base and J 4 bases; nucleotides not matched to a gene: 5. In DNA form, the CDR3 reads TGTGCCAGCTCACCACAGGGGGCTAAGGCAGATACGCAGTATTTT. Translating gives CASSPQGAKADTQYF. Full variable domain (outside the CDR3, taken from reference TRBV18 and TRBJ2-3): NAGVMQNPRHLVRRRGQEARLRCSPMKGHSHVYWYRQLPEEGLKFMVYLQKENIIDESGMPKERFSAEFPKEGPSILRIQQVVRGDSAAYFCASSPQGAKADTQYFGPGTRLTVL.

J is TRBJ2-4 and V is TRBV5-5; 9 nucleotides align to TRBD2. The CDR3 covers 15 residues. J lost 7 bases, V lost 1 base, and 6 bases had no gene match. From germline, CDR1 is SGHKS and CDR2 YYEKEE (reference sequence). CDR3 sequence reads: CASSLMRGGENIQYF. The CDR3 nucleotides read TGTGCCAGCAGCTTGATGCGGGGGGGCGAGAACATTCAGTACTTC.

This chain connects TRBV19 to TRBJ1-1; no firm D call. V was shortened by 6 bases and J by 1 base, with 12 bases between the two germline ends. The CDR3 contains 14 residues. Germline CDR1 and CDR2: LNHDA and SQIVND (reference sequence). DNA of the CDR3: TGTGCCAGTAGGCTGAGCCACCGGAACACTGAAGCTTTCTTT. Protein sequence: CASRLSHRNTEAFF. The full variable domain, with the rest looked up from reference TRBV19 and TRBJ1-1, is DGGITQSPKYLFRKEGQNVTLSCEQNLNHDAMYWYRQDPGQGLRLIYYSQIVNDFQKGDIAEGYSVSREKKESFPLTVTSAQKNPTAFYLCASRLSHRNTEAFFGQGTRLTVV.

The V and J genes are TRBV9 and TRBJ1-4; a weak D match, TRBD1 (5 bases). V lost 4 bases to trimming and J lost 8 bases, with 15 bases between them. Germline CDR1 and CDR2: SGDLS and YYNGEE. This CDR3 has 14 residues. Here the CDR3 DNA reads TGTGCCAGCAGCCCCCGATGGGGCGGAGAAAAACTGTTTTTT. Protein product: CASSPRWGGEKLFF.

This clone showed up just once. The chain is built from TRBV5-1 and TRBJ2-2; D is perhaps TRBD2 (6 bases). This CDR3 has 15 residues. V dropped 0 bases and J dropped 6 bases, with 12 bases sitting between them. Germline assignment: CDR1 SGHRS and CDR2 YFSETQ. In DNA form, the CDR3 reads TGCGCCAGCAGCTTGGCCTTGGGGGAGGCCGGGGAGCTGTTTTTT. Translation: CASSLALGEAGELFF.

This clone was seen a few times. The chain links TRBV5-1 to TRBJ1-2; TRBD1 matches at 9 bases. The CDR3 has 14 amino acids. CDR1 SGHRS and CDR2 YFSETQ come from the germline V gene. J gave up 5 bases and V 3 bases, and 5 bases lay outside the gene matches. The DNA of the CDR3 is TGCGCCAGCAGCTCAACAGGGGGCGGATATGGCTACACCTTC. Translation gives CASSSTGGGYGYTF.

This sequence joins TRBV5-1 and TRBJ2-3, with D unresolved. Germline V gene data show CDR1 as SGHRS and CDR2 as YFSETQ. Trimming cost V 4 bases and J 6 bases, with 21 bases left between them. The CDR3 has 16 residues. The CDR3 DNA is TGCGCCAGCAGCCTCGGCCGAGTACGGGTTGGCGATACGCAGTATTTT. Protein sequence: CASSLGRVRVGDTQYF.

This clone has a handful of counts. The CDR3 reads CASTRTGNTEAFF. The CDR3 DNA reads as TGTGCCAGCACCCGGACAGGGAACACTGAAGCTTTCTTT. The V and J genes are TRBV5-8 and TRBJ1-1, with TRBD1 identical over 7 bases. CDR1 is SGHTS and CDR2 is YDEGEE in the germline V gene. The CDR3 is 13 amino acids. The V gene end was trimmed by 6 bases and the J gene end by 1 base; junction bases not matched to a gene: 3. The entire variable domain, with the rest obtained from reference TRBV5-8 and TRBJ1-1, is as follows: EAGVTQSPTHLIKTRGQQATLRCSPISGHTSVYWYQQALGLGLQFLLWYDEGEERNRGNFPPRFSGRQFPNYSSELNVNALELEDSALYLCASTRTGNTEAFFGQGTRLTVV.

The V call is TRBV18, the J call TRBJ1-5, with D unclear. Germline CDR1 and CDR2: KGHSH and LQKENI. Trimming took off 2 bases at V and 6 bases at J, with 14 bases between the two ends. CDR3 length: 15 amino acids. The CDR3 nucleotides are TGTGCCAGCTCACCAAATCCAGAAAGAGGTCAGCCCCAGCATTTT. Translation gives CASSPNPERGQPQHF.

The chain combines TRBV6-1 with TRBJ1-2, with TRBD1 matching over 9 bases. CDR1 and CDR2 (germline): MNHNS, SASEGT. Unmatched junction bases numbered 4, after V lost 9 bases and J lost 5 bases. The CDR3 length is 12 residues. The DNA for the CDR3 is TGTGCCAGTGGGGACAGGGAGTATGGCTACACCTTC. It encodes CASGDREYGYTF.

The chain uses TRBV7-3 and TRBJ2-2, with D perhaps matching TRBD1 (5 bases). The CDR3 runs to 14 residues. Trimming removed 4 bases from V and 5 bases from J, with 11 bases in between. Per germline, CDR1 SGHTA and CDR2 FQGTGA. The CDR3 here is CASSSPQGTGELFF. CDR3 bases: TGTGCCAGCAGCTCTCCCCAGGGAACCGGGGAGCTGTTTTTT.

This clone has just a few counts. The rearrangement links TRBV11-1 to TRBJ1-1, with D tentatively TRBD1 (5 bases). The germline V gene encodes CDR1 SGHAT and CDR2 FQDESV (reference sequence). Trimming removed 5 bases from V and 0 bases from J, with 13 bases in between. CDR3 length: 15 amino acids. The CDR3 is CASSPIQVMNTEAFF. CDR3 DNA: TGTGCCAGCAGCCCCATACAGGTCATGAACACTGAAGCTTTCTTT.

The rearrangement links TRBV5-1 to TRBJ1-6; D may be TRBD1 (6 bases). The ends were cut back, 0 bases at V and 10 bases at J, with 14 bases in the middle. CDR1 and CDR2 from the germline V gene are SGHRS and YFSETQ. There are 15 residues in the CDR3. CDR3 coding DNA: TGCGCCAGCAGCTTGGTTGGAGGGGGGGGGTCACCCCTCCACTTT. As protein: CASSLVGGGGSPLHF. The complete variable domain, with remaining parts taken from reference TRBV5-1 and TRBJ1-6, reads KAGVTQTPRYLIKTRGQQVTLSCSPISGHRSVSWYQQTPGQGLQFLFEYFSETQRNKGNFPGRFSGRQFSNSRSEMNVSTLELGDSALYLCASSLVGGGGSPLHFGNGTRLTVT.

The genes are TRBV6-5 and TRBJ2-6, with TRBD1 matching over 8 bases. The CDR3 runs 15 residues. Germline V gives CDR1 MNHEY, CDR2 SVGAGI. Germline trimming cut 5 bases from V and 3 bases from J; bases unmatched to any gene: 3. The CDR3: CASSTTGGGANVLTF. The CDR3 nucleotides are TGTGCCAGCAGTACAACAGGGGGTGGGGCCAACGTCCTGACTTTC.

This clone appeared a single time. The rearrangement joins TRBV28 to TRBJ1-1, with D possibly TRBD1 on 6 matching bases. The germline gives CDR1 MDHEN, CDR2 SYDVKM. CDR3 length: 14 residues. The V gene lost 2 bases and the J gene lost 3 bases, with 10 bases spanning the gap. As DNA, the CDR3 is TGTGCCAGCAGTTTAGGACAGTTTTACACTGAAGCTTTCTTT. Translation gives CASSLGQFYTEAFF.

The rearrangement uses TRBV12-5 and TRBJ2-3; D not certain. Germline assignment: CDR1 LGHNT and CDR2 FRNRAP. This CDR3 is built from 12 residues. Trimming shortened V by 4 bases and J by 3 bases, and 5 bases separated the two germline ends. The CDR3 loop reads CASGSTTDTQYF. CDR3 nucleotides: TGTGCTAGTGGTTCCACTACAGATACGCAGTATTTT.

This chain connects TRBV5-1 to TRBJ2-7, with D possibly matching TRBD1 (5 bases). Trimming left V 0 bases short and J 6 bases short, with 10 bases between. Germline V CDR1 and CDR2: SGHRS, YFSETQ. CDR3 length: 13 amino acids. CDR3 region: CASSLVRGSEQYF. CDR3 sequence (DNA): TGCGCCAGCAGCTTGGTTAGGGGTTCCGAGCAGTACTTC.

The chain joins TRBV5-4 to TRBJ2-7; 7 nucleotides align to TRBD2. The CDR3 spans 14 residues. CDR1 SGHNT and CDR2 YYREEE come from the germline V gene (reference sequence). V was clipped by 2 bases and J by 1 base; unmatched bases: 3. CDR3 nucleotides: TGTGCCAGCAGCTTTGGGGGAGGGTCCTACGAGCAGTACTTC. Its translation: CASSFGGGSYEQYF.

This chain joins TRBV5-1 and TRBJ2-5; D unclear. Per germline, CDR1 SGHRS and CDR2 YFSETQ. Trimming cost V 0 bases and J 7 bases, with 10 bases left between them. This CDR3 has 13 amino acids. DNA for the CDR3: TGCGCCAGCAGCTTGGCCGATCGGAGGACCCAGTACTTC. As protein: CASSLADRRTQYF. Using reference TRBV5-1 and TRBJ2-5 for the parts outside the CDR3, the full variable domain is KAGVTQTPRYLIKTRGQQVTLSCSPISGHRSVSWYQQTPGQGLQFLFEYFSETQRNKGNFPGRFSGRQFSNSRSEMNVSTLELGDSALYLCASSLADRRTQYFGPGTRLLVL.

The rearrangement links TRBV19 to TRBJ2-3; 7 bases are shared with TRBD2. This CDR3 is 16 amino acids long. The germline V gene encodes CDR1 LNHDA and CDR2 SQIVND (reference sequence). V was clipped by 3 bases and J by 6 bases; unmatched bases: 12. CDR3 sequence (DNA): TGTGCCAGTAGTATTCAGACTAGCAATTTCGAGGATACGCAGTATTTT. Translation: CASSIQTSNFEDTQYF.

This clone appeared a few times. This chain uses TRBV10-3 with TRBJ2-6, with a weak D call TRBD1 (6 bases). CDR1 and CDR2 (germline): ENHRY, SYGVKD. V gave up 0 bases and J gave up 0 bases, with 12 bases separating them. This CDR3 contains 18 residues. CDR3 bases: TGTGCCATCAGTGAGTCTGGCAGGGGTCTCTCTGGGGCCAACGTCCTGACTTTC. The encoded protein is CAISESGRGLSGANVLTF.

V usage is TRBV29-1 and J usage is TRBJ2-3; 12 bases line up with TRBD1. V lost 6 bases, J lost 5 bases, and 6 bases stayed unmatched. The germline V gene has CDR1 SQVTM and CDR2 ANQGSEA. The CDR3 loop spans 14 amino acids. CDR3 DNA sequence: TGCAGCGTGGAGGGACAGGGGGCTGAAGATACGCAGTATTTT. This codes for CSVEGQGAEDTQYF.

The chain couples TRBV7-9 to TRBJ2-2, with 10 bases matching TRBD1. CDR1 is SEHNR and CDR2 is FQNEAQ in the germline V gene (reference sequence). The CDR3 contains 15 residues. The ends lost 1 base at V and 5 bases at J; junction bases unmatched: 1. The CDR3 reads CASSLGQGATGELFF. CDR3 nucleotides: TGTGCCAGCAGCTTAGGACAGGGGGCTACCGGGGAGCTGTTTTTT.

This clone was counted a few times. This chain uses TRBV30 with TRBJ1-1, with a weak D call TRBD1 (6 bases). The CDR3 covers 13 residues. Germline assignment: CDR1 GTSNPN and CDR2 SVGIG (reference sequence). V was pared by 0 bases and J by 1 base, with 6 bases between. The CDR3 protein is CAWSVGQNTEAFF. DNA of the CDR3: TGTGCCTGGAGTGTGGGACAGAACACTGAAGCTTTCTTT.

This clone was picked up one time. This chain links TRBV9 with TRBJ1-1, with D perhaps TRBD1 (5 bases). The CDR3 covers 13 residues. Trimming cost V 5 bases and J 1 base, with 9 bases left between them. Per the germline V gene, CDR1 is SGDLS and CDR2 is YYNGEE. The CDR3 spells CASSTTGNTEAFF. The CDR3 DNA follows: TGTGCCAGCAGTACCACAGGGAACACTGAAGCTTTCTTT.

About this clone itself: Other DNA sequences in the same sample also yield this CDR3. In DNA form, the CDR3 reads TGTGCCAGCAGCGTAACAGGTTCCAATCAGCCCCAGCATTTT. Amino acids: CASSVTGSNQPQHF. V is TRBV9 and J is TRBJ1-5; TRBD1 might be the D (5 bases). This CDR3 is 14 amino acids long. CDR1 is SGDLS, CDR2 YYNGEE, per germline. V gave up 1 base and J gave up 3 bases, with 8 bases separating them. Full variable domain (missing parts from reference TRBV9 and TRBJ1-5): DSGVTQTPKHLITATGQRVTLRCSPRSGDLSVYWYQQSLDQGLQFLIQYYNGEERAKGNILERFSAQQFPDLHSELNLSSLELGDSALYFCASSVTGSNQPQHFGDGTRLSIL.

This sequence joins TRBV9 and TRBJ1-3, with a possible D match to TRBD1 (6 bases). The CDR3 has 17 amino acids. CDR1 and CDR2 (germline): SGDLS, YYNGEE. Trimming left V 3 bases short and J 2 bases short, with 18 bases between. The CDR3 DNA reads TGTGCCAGCAGCGCACGCCTCAACAGGGCTACTGGAAACACCATATATTTT. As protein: CASSARLNRATGNTIYF.